A selection of T cell receptor beta chains follows, all from one sample in a study of cytomegalovirus exposure and HLA in healthy donors. Profiled with immunoSEQ multiplex PCR; TCRdb holds only in-frame clones, not every one. The sample includes 150,000 to 200,000 clones, about 77% seen only once; the top ten take about 5.6%. Sequenced input: PBMCs. The receptors here all came from a young woman in good health and CMV-seropositive. Each CDR3 is given with its conserved first and last residue. A D gene is named only where the DNA matches it firmly. The size of a clone is reported for some rows only, either as once, few or many, or as a class for expanded clones.

CDR3nt | CDR3aa | j_gene | abundance | d_gene | v_gene
TGCGCCAGCAGACCCTCCGGGACAGGGGGGCCAGATACGCAGTATTTT | CASRPSGTGGPDTQYF | TRBJ2-3 | - | TRBD1 | TRBV10-1
TGTGCCAGCAGCGTAGACTGGTTATCCCAAGAGACCCAGTACTTC | CASSVDWLSQETQYF | TRBJ2-5 | - | - | TRBV9
TGCGCCAGCAGCCAAGGGCGAAAAAGGGGATCGAATCAGCCCCAGCATTTT | CASSQGRKRGSNQPQHF | TRBJ1-5 | - | - | TRBV4-1
TGTGCCAGCGGGCTGGGGGGGGCTACCTACGAGCAGTACTTC | CASGLGGATYEQYF | TRBJ2-7 | - | - | TRBV27
TGCGCCAGCAGCTTGGCCTCGGACAGTTCACCCCTCCACTTT | CASSLASDSSPLHF | TRBJ1-6 | - | - | TRBV5-1
TGTGCCAGCAGCTTAGCGCTAGCGGGAGTCTTCGTCAGCACAGATACGCAGTATTTT | CASSLALAGVFVSTDTQYF | TRBJ2-3 | few | TRBD2 | TRBV7-2
TGTGCCAGCAGTGAACGGACAGGAGGTGGCTACACCTTC | CASSERTGGGYTF | TRBJ1-2 | - | TRBD1 | TRBV6-1
TGCGCCAGCAGCCAAGGTCGGGGGGGGGCTGAAGCTTTCTTT | CASSQGRGGAEAFF | TRBJ1-1 | - | - | TRBV4-3
TGTGCCAGCAGTTACAGGGCTCGGACTAATGAAAAACTGTTTTTT | CASSYRARTNEKLFF | TRBJ1-4 | - | - | TRBV27
TGCGCCAGCAGCCAGACTAGCGGGAGAGGAGATACGCAGTATTTT | CASSQTSGRGDTQYF | TRBJ2-3 | - | TRBD2 | TRBV5-1
TGTGCCAGCAGTAGGAGGGGATTCACAGATACGCAGTATTTT | CASSRRGFTDTQYF | TRBJ2-3 | - | - | TRBV6-5
TGTGCCAGCAACCACGACAGGGCTGGGGCCAACGTCCTGACTTTC | CASNHDRAGANVLTF | TRBJ2-6 | - | TRBD1 | TRBV6-1
TGTGCCAGTGCTGACAGGGCCCTAGCCGAGCAGTACTTC | CASADRALAEQYF | TRBJ2-7 | few | TRBD1 | TRBV2
TGCGCCAGCAGCCCCTACTATCAGGGGGCGCGCGAGCAGTACTTC | CASSPYYQGAREQYF | TRBJ2-7 | - | TRBD1 | TRBV4-1
TGTGCCAGTACGAGGACAGGGACCTACGAGCAGTACTTC | CASTRTGTYEQYF | TRBJ2-7 | - | TRBD1 | TRBV19
TGCGCCAGCGGAAAGGGACAGGGGATTACCACAGATACGCAGTATTTT | CASGKGQGITTDTQYF | TRBJ2-3 | - | TRBD1 | TRBV5-1
TGCGCCAGCAGCTTGGAAGCCAGCGGTGGTGAGCAGTTCTTC | CASSLEASGGEQFF | TRBJ2-1 | - | - | TRBV5-1
TGTGCCAGTTCGGACAGGGGGACCTACGAGCAGTACTTC | CASSDRGTYEQYF | TRBJ2-7 | few | TRBD1 | TRBV19
TGTGCCAGCAGTCTTGACTACAGGGCACCCCTCCACTTT | CASSLDYRAPLHF | TRBJ1-6 | - | - | TRBV28
TGTGCCACCAGCAGAGATCCCTTCTTCGGGGGTGTTTACTACAATGAGCAGTTCTTC | CATSRDPFFGGVYYNEQFF | TRBJ2-1 | - | - | TRBV15
TGTGCCATCCCGCTGAGCGTGGCCGGGGAGCTGTTTTTT | CAIPLSVAGELFF | TRBJ2-2 | - | - | TRBV6-1
TGTGCCAGCAGCTTAGACTCAGCGGGAGGGTGGATGAATGAGCAGTTCTTC | CASSLDSAGGWMNEQFF | TRBJ2-1 | - | TRBD2 | TRBV7-8
TGTGCCAGCAGTTTATCTGGACAGGGGAACACCGGGGAGCTGTTTTTT | CASSLSGQGNTGELFF | TRBJ2-2 | once | TRBD1 | TRBV27
TGTGCCAGCAGGCTCAGGACTAGCGGGATCTACGAGCAGTACTTC | CASRLRTSGIYEQYF | TRBJ2-7 | few | TRBD2 | TRBV27
TGTGCCAGCAGTGAAGACACAGTTAATCAGCCCCAGCATTTT | CASSEDTVNQPQHF | TRBJ1-5 | - | - | TRBV2
TGTGCCAGCAGTCCGCGGAACAATCCCTACGAGCAGTACTTC | CASSPRNNPYEQYF | TRBJ2-7 | - | - | TRBV27